This paragraph reports one TCR beta chain. Its antigen is unknown. The table came from immunoSEQ multiplex PCR; TCRdb's copy has only in-frame clones and leaves some out. The sample yields approximately 45,000 clones, less than 85% seen once. The data originate from a study of OX40 agonist ivuxolimab in advanced cancers. Study at large: Ivuxolimab, an antibody that agonizes OX40 (CD134), was administered to the patients. Six ivuxolimab dose levels, 0.01 to 10 mg/kg, were given intravenously every 2 weeks.

Germline CDR1 SGHAT, CDR2 FQNNGV. The CDR3 totals 13 residues. V lost 4 bases, J lost 2 bases, and 6 bases lay in between. Exclusion applied to patients with autoimmune disease history or systemic immunosuppression. Study outcomes and limitations: Some patients without response likewise showed low normalized clonal expansion.

The chain carries TRBV11-2 and TRBJ2-1; no firm D call. This receptor was taken from an adult with an advanced solid tumor such as melanoma, head and neck, liver or kidney cancer. The sample in question was CD4+ or CD8+ T cells sorted from blood, obtained in a trial of the OX40 agonist ivuxolimab. CDR3 nucleotides: TGTGCCAGCAGCTCGAGTACCTACAATGAGCAGTTCTTC. Translated, it gives CASSSSTYNEQFF.